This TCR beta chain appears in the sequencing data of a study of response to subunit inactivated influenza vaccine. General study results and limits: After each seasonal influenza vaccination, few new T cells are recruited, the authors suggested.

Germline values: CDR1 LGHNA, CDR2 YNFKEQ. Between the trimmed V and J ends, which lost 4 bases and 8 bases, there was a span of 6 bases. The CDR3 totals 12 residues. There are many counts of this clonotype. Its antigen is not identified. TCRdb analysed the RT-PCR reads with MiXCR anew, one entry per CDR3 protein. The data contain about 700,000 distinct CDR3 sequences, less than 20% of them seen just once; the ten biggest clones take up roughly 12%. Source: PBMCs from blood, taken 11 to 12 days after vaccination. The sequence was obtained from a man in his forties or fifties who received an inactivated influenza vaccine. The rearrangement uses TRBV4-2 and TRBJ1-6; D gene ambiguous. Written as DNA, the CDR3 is TGTGCCAGCAGCCTACCCTATTCACCCCTCCACTTT. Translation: CASSLPYSPLHF.